Listed here are 8 T cell receptor beta chains from one sample, sequenced in a study of technical replicates of blood from a few donors. Assay: immunoSEQ multiplex PCR; the TCRdb copy retains only in-frame clones and omits some. The sample yields roughly 100,000 clones, 90% to 97% seen once. Sequencing input: T cells isolated from PBMCs. These receptors were obtained from a human donor in good health.

The chain carries TRBV2 and TRBJ2-1, with 9 bases identical to TRBD2. Unmatched junction bases numbered 4, after V lost 4 bases and J lost 6 bases. Germline CDR1 and CDR2: SNHLY and FYNNEI. The length of the CDR3 is 14 residues. In DNA, the CDR3 is TGTGCCAGCAGTGGACTAGCGGTAATCAATGAGCAGTTCTTC. Its protein is CASSGLAVINEQFF.

The rearrangement joins TRBV27 to TRBJ1-3, with no clear D. Germline V gene lookup returns CDR1 MNHEY and CDR2 SMNVEV (reference sequence). The length of the CDR3 is 13 residues. V lost 6 bases and J 0 bases, leaving 6 bases between the germline ends. CDR3 DNA: TGTGCCAGCAGCGACAACTCTGGAAACACCATATATTTT. Residues: CASSDNSGNTIYF.

The V gene is TRBV4-3, the J gene TRBJ2-6; the D is unclear. The CDR3 runs 17 residues. V was shortened by 1 base and J by 0 bases, with 10 bases between the two germline ends. Germline loops: CDR1 LGHNA, CDR2 YSLEER. CDR3 protein: CASSQADSSSGANVLTF. The CDR3 DNA follows: TGCGCCAGCAGCCAAGCAGACTCGAGCTCTGGGGCCAACGTCCTGACTTTC.

The chain recombines TRBV18 with TRBJ2-2, with TRBD1 matching over 8 bases. Germline V gene sequence: CDR1 KGHSH, CDR2 LQKENI. V dropped 3 bases and J dropped 5; count of bases not matched to a gene: 14. The CDR3 loop spans 18 amino acids. The CDR3 sequence is CASSPIADGQGRTGELFF. In DNA, the CDR3 is TGTGCCAGCTCACCCATCGCGGATGGACAGGGAAGAACCGGGGAGCTGTTTTTT.

V usage is TRBV7-3 and J usage is TRBJ2-2; 7 bases are a match to TRBD2. V lost 2 bases and J lost 5; bases outside the gene matches: 5. This CDR3 region has 15 residues. The V gene's germline CDR1 is SGHTA and CDR2 FQGTGA. CDR3 amino acids: CASSLAGAETGELFF. Written as DNA, the CDR3 is TGTGCCAGCAGCTTAGCGGGAGCCGAAACCGGGGAGCTGTTTTTT. Full variable domain (remainder filled in from reference TRBV7-3 and TRBJ2-2): GAGVSQTPSNKVTEKGKYVELRCDPISGHTALYWYRQSLGQGPEFLIYFQGTGAADDSGLPNDRFFAVRPEGSVSTLKIQRTERGDSAVYLCASSLAGAETGELFFGEGSRLTVL.

The chain carries TRBV4-1 and TRBJ2-7, with a possible D match to TRBD2 (6 bases). The germline gives CDR1 MGHRA, CDR2 YSYEKL. V was cut by 8 bases and J by 2 bases, with 7 bases left in between. The CDR3 is 11 amino acids. The CDR3 reads CASGGAYEQYF. CDR3 nucleotide sequence: TGCGCCAGCGGAGGGGCCTACGAGCAGTACTTC.

This sequence joins TRBV27 and TRBJ2-1; D not resolved. Trimming shortened V by 2 bases and J by 5 bases, and 13 bases separated the two germline ends. The CDR3 length is 15 residues. From germline, CDR1 is MNHEY and CDR2 SMNVEV (reference sequence). The CDR3 nucleotides are TGTGCCAGCAGTTTAGCCCCCCGAGCCCACAATGAGCAGTTCTTC. It yields the protein CASSLAPRAHNEQFF.

V usage is TRBV2 and J usage is TRBJ2-5, with a tentative D call TRBD2 (7 bases). The CDR3 loop spans 15 amino acids. CDR1 and CDR2 (germline): SNHLY, FYNNEI. The V end lost 7 bases, the J end lost 4 bases, and 19 bases lay between the germline ends. The CDR3 nucleotides are TGTGCCAGCAATATAGGGGGGGCGGCAGGAGAGACCCAGTACTTC. This encodes CASNIGGAAGETQYF.